This entry lists 5 T cell receptor beta chains sequenced from one sample in a study of blood T cell repertoires in COVID-19. Data came from immunoSEQ multiplex PCR; TCRdb stores just in-frame clones and leaves some out. The data show 250,000 to 350,000 clones, approximately 85% seen once. The sequenced material came from PBMCs or T cells enriched from blood (not recorded which). The receptor set was obtained from a woman aged 25 to 39 who had recovered from COVID-19.

V is TRBV27 and J is TRBJ2-7, with 8 bases aligning to TRBD2. Per germline, CDR1 MNHEY and CDR2 SMNVEV (reference sequence). After removal of 4 bases from V and 4 bases from J, the junction contained 6 bases not matched to a gene. This CDR3 spans 14 amino acids. The DNA of the CDR3 is TGTGCCAGCAGTTACAGCGGGAGTTCGTACGAGCAGTACTTC. This translates into CASSYSGSSYEQYF.

The J gene is TRBJ1-2, the V gene TRBV10-3; no clear D gene. This CDR3 has 13 amino acids. The V and J ends lost 4 bases and 7 bases respectively, with 13 bases between them. Germline V CDR1 and CDR2: ENHRY, SYGVKD. CDR3 in amino acids: CAISGAGPAGYTF. The DNA for the CDR3 is TGTGCCATCAGTGGGGCCGGCCCAGCTGGCTACACCTTC.

V usage is TRBV5-1 and J usage is TRBJ1-4; 11 bases match TRBD1. The V segment lost 4 bases and the J segment 2 bases; nucleotides outside the gene matches: 4. CDR3 size: 16 residues. Looked up from germline, CDR1 is SGHRS and CDR2 is YFSETQ. The CDR3, as DNA: TGCGCCAGCAGCCTAGGGACAGGGGGGACTAATGAAAAACTGTTTTTT. Residues: CASSLGTGGTNEKLFF.

This clone was recorded only once. The chain has TRBV5-1 and TRBJ2-3; possibly TRBD1 for D (5 bases). Germline V gene lookup returns CDR1 SGHRS and CDR2 YFSETQ. This CDR3 region has 15 residues. The V end lost 4 bases, the J end lost 2 bases, and 14 bases lay between the germline ends. The CDR3 DNA sequence: TGCGCCAGCAGCCCGGGTGGGGCCTTCACAGATACGCAGTATTTT. Translation gives CASSPGGAFTDTQYF.

The V and J genes are TRBV18 and TRBJ1-4, with D perhaps TRBD1 (6 bases). V was clipped by 4 bases and J by 5 bases, with 11 bases between them. CDR3 size: 14 residues. From germline, CDR1 is KGHSH and CDR2 LQKENI. The CDR3 protein is CASSHRAVNEKLFF. In DNA form, the CDR3 reads TGTGCCAGCTCACACAGGGCTGTCAATGAAAAACTGTTTTTT.